Each of the 21 T cell receptor beta chains below was sequenced from the same sample in a study of blood T cells in healthy people across ages. It was with a sample-barcoded 5' primer and a J-beta primer mix that a second PCR of about 7 to 12 cycles was run. A single record per CDR3 protein comes from TCRdb applying MiXCR to the 5' RACE reads. This sample has 800,000 to 1,000,000 distinct CDR3 sequences, with roughly 52% found just once. Specimen: blood. These receptors originate from a man aged 30-40 years in good health.

J is TRBJ2-3 and V is TRBV10-2; TRBD2 is a possible D gene (6 bases). This CDR3 spans 15 amino acids. Trimming left V 5 bases short and J 1 base short, with 13 bases between. CDR1 is WSHSY and CDR2 is SAAADI in the germline V gene. CDR3 nucleotides: TGCGCCAGCAGTACACGCGGGGTTCGCACAGATACGCAGTATTTT. This encodes CASSTRGVRTDTQYF.

The chain couples TRBV6-2 or TRBV6-3 to TRBJ2-7, with D perhaps TRBD1 or TRBD2 (5 bases each). V was trimmed by 2 bases and J by 10 bases, leaving 15 bases between them. The V gene's germline CDR1 is MNHEY and CDR2 SVGEGT. The CDR3 sequence is 13 residues long. The DNA of the CDR3 is TGTGCCAGCAGTTACGAAGGGCCGAGGGACCAGTACTTC. Translated, it gives CASSYEGPRDQYF.

This clonotype was seen a single time. The chain carries TRBV6-2 or TRBV6-3 and TRBJ2-5, with 11 nucleotides matching TRBD2. The V segment lost 8 bases and the J segment 11 bases; nucleotides outside the gene matches: 10. The CDR3 loop spans 13 amino acids. From germline, CDR1 is MNHEY and CDR2 SVGEGT. The CDR3 sequence: CASGSGGANEQYF. The CDR3 DNA is TGTGCCAGCGGTAGCGGGGGGGCCAATGAGCAGTACTTC.

This clonotype was recorded a few times. As DNA, the CDR3 is TGTGCCAGCAGCCAAATTGACGGGGGGAGCTCCTACGAGCAGTACTTC. This sequence encodes CASSQIDGGSSYEQYF. The chain has TRBV3-1 and TRBJ2-7, with 7 bases matching TRBD2. Losses at the gene ends were 2 bases for V and 0 bases for J; bases not matched to a gene: 7. The length of the CDR3 is 16 residues. Germline V gene sequence: CDR1 LGHDT, CDR2 YNNKEL (reference sequence).

This clonotype was counted a single time. The chain links TRBV4-2 to TRBJ2-1; no clear D gene. Germline assignment: CDR1 LGHNA and CDR2 YNFKEQ. V was cut by 1 base and J by 5 bases, with 12 bases left in between. The length of the CDR3 is 15 residues. CDR3 in DNA: TGTGCCAGCAGCCAAGCCAAGGTCGGAGACAATGAGCAGTTCTTC. Translated, it gives CASSQAKVGDNEQFF.

This clonotype showed up just a few times. The chain combines TRBV20-1 with TRBJ2-3; 8 bases fit TRBD1. Trimming cost V 6 bases and J 2 bases; bases outside gene matches: 7. The CDR3 runs 14 residues. Germline values: CDR1 DFQATT, CDR2 SNEGSKA (reference sequence). The CDR3 bases are TGCAGTGCGGCCCAGGGACAGGACACAGATACGCAGTATTTT. Its translation is CSAAQGQDTDTQYF.

The chain links TRBV6-5 to TRBJ2-7; no definite D call. Near its end, the DNA agrees better with TRBJ2-5, so the J call may be wrong. The CDR3 totals 15 residues. CDR1 is MNHEY and CDR2 is SVGAGI in the germline V gene. The CDR3 sequence: CASSSTGLGEETQYF. In DNA, the CDR3 is TGTGCCAGCAGTTCGACCGGTCTCGGAGAAGAGACCCAGTACTTC.

V is TRBV7-2 and J is TRBJ2-7; no clear D gene. With 5 bases removed from V and 6 bases from J, the gap between germline ends came to 17 bases. Germline CDR1 SGHTA, CDR2 FQGNSA. The CDR3 length is 14 residues. The DNA for the CDR3 is TGTGCCAGCAGCCGGAACATCGCAGGCTCCGAGCAGTACTTC. Amino acid sequence: CASSRNIAGSEQYF.

The chain combines TRBV6-2 or TRBV6-3 with TRBJ2-5; TRBD2 agrees at 7 bases. CDR3 length equals 11 residues. Germline V gene lookup returns CDR1 MNHEY and CDR2 SVGEGT. The ends lost 5 bases at V and 11 bases at J; junction bases unmatched: 5. CDR3 DNA sequence: TGTGCCAGCAGTCATGCGGGGGAGCAGTACTTC. This codes for CASSHAGEQYF.

V and J are TRBV6-5 and TRBJ2-3; 10 bases align to TRBD2. The CDR3 loop spans 15 amino acids. Losses at the gene ends were 4 bases for V and 4 bases for J; bases not matched to a gene: 5. Germline assignment: CDR1 MNHEY and CDR2 SVGAGI. CDR3 sequence (DNA): TGTGCCAGCAGTTCTCATAGCGGGGGGTCAGATACGCAGTATTTT. Amino acids: CASSSHSGGSDTQYF.

The chain couples TRBV28 to TRBJ2-5; weak D call: TRBD2 (6 bases). The J call may not be correct, given that the DNA end is closer to TRBJ2-7. CDR1 MDHEN and CDR2 SYDVKM come from the germline V gene. CDR3 length: 13 residues. CDR3 residues: CASRGRGFYEQYF. The CDR3 bases are TGTGCCAGCAGGGGACGGGGGTTCTACGAGCAGTACTTC.

The chain has TRBV29-1 and TRBJ2-1, with TRBD1 matching 7 bases. The CDR3 is 13 amino acids. From germline, CDR1 is SQVTM and CDR2 ANQGSEA. Germline trimming cut 4 bases from V and 4 bases from J; bases unmatched to any gene: 4. CDR3 amino acids: CSVATGRYNEQFF. CDR3 coding DNA: TGCAGCGTTGCGACAGGGCGATACAATGAGCAGTTCTTC.

The CDR3 here is CSAPHRLDWNTEAFF. CDR3 DNA: TGCAGTGCTCCCCATCGCCTGGACTGGAACACTGAAGCTTTCTTT. The chain links TRBV20-1 to TRBJ1-1, with D unresolved. The CDR3 is 15 residues long. V was shortened by 5 bases and J by 1 base, with 17 bases between the two germline ends. Looked up from germline, CDR1 is DFQATT and CDR2 is SNEGSKA (reference sequence).

V is TRBV5-6 and J is TRBJ1-6; perhaps TRBD1 as D (6 bases). Trimming shortened V by 5 bases and J by 6 bases, and 9 bases separated the two germline ends. The CDR3 has 13 amino acids. The germline CDR1 and CDR2 sequences are SGHDT and YYEEEE. CDR3 loop: CASSQGINSPLHF. The CDR3 coding sequence is TGTGCCAGCAGTCAGGGGATTAATTCACCCCTCCACTTT.

This chain joins TRBV4-1 and TRBJ2-7, with 7 bases that match TRBD1. Germline values: CDR1 MGHRA, CDR2 YSYEKL. After removal of 3 bases from V and 0 bases from J, the junction contained 5 bases not matched to a gene. The CDR3 contains 15 residues. The CDR3 nucleotides read TGCGCCAGCAGCCACACTCGGGACAGCTCCTACGAGCAGTACTTC. This encodes CASSHTRDSSYEQYF.

This clonotype was seen a few times. The rearrangement links TRBV27 to TRBJ2-7; the D is unclear. V lost 0 bases and J 2 bases, leaving 5 bases between the germline ends. The CDR3 sequence is 13 residues long. Germline assignment: CDR1 MNHEY and CDR2 SMNVEV (reference sequence). This CDR3 is CASSLSSTYEQYF. DNA of the CDR3: TGTGCCAGCAGTTTATCCTCGACCTACGAGCAGTACTTC.

This chain links TRBV4-1 with TRBJ2-7; no definite D call. Per germline, CDR1 MGHRA and CDR2 YSYEKL. Trimming left V 1 base short and J 7 bases short, with 17 bases between. The CDR3 is made up of 15 amino acids. CDR3 DNA sequence: TGCGCCAGCAGCCAAGGGGGATCCGCACTCAATGAGCAGTACTTC. Protein sequence: CASSQGGSALNEQYF.

The chain employs TRBV3-1 and TRBJ2-5; a possible D gene is TRBD2 (5 bases). V was trimmed by 0 bases and J by 4 bases, leaving 12 bases between them. CDR3 length: 15 amino acids. Germline V lookup: CDR1 LGHDT, CDR2 YNNKEL (reference sequence). CDR3 protein: CASSQENTEGETQYF. As DNA, the CDR3 is TGTGCCAGCAGCCAAGAGAACACCGAGGGAGAGACCCAGTACTTC.

The rearrangement links TRBV5-1 to TRBJ2-5; D may match TRBD1 or TRBD2 (5 bases each). This CDR3 comprises 14 residues. V lost 7 bases and J 2 bases, leaving 15 bases between the germline ends. Germline CDR1 reads SGHRS; CDR2 reads YFSETQ. Here the CDR3 reads CASREGTGQETQYF. For the CDR3, the DNA is TGCGCCAGCCGAGAGGGGACGGGGCAAGAGACCCAGTACTTC.

CDR3 coding DNA: TGTGCCAGCAGTTTATGGGGGGGGGGCAAGTCAGATACGCAGTATTTT. Protein: CASSLWGGGKSDTQYF. V is TRBV28 and J is TRBJ2-3; possible D gene TRBD2, 7 bases. CDR1 and CDR2 from the germline V gene are MDHEN and SYDVKM. The V gene lost 0 bases and the J gene lost 4 bases, with 14 bases spanning the gap. This CDR3 has 16 residues.

This clonotype occurred once. The V gene is TRBV24-1, the J gene TRBJ1-5, with D uncertain. V lost 10 bases and J 1 base, leaving 7 bases between the germline ends. The CDR3 has 12 amino acids. Germline V gene sequence: CDR1 KGHDR, CDR2 SFDVKD. The CDR3 reads CATSMSNQPQHF. The CDR3 DNA reads as TGTGCCACGTCCATGAGCAATCAGCCCCAGCATTTT.